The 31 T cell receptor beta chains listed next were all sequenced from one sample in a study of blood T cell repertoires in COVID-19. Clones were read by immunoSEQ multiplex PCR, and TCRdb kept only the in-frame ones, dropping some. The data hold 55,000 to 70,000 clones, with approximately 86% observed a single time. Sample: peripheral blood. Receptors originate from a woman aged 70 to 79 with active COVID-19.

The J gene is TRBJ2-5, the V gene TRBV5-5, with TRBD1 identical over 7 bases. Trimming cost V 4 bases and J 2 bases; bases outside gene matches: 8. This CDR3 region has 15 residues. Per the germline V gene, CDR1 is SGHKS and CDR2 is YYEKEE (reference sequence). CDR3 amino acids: CASSVLGTAQETQYF. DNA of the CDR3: TGTGCCAGCAGCGTGCTCGGGACAGCACAAGAGACCCAGTACTTC.

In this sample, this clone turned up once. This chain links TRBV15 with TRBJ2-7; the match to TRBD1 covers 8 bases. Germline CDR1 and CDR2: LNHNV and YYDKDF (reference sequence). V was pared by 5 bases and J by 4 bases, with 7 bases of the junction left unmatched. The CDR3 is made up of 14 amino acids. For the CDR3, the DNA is TGTGCCACCAGCCCGACAGGGGCGGGATACGAGCAGTACTTC. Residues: CATSPTGAGYEQYF.

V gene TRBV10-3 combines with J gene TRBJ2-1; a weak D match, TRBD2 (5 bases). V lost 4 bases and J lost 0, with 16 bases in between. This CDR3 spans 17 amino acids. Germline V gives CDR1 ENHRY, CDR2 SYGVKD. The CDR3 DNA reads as TGTGCCATCAGTGTATCGATAAGCGGAATCTCCTACAATGAGCAGTTCTTC. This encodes CAISVSISGISYNEQFF.

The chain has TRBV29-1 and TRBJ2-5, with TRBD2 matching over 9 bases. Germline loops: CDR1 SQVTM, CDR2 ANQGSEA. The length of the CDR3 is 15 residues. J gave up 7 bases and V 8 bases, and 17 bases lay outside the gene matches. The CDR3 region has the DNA TGCAGCTCAGGAGGGACTAGCCCCCTTGGGGGGACCCAGTACTTC. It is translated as CSSGGTSPLGGTQYF.

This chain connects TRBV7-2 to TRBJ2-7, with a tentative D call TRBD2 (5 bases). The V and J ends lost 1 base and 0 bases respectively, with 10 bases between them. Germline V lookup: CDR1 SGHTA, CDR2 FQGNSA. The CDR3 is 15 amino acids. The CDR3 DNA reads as TGTGCCAGCAGCTTAGGAGGTGGGAGCTCCTACGAGCAGTACTTC. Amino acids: CASSLGGGSSYEQYF.

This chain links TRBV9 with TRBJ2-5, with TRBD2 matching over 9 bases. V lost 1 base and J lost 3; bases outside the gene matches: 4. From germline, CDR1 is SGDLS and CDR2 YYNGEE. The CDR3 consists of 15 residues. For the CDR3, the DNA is TGTGCCAGCAGCGTACAGGCTAGCGGGAAAGAGACCCAGTACTTC. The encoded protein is CASSVQASGKETQYF.

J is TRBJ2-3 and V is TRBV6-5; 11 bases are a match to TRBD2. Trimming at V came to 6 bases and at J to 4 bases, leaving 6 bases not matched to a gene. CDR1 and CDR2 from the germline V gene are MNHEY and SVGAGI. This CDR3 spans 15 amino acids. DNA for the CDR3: TGTGCCAGCAGCCCACTAGCGGGAGCCCCAGATACGCAGTATTTT. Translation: CASSPLAGAPDTQYF.

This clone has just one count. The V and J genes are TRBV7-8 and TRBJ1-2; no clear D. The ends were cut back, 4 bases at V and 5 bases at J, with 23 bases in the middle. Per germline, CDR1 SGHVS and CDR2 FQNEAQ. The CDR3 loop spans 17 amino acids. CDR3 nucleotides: TGTGCCAGCAGCTCATTTGTGGGCCCCAAAATACTTTATGGCTACACCTTC. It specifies CASSSFVGPKILYGYTF. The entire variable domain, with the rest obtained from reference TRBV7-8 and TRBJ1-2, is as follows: GAGVSQSPRYKVAKRGQDVALRCDPISGHVSLFWYQQALGQGPEFLTYFQNEAQLDKSGLPSDRFFAERPEGSVSTLKIQRTQQEDSAVYLCASSSFVGPKILYGYTFGSGTRLTVV.

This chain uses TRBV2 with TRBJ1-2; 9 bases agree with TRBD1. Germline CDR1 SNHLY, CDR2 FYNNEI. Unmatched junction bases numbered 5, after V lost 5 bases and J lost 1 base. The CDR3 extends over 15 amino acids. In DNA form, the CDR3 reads TGTGCCAGCAGTTTTGGGACAGGGCTTAACTATGGCTACACCTTC. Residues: CASSFGTGLNYGYTF.

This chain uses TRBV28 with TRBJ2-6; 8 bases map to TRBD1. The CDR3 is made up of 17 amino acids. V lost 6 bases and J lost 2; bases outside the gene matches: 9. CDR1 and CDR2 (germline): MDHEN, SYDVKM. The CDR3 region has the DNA TGTGCCAGCAGAATAACCGGGACAGGTGCTGGGGCCAACGTCCTGACTTTC. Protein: CASRITGTGAGANVLTF. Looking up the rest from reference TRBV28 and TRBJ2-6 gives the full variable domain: DVKVTQSSRYLVKRTGEKVFLECVQDMDHENMFWYRQDPGLGLRLIYFSYDVKMKEKGDIPEGYSVSREKKERFSLILESASTNQTSMYLCASRITGTGAGANVLTFGAGSRLTVL.

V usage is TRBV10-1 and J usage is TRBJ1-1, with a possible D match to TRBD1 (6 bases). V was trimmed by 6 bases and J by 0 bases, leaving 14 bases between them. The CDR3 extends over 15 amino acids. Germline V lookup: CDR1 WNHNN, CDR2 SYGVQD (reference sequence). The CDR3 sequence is CASSEAGAMNTEAFF. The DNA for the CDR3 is TGCGCCAGCAGCGAAGCGGGGGCTATGAACACTGAAGCTTTCTTT.

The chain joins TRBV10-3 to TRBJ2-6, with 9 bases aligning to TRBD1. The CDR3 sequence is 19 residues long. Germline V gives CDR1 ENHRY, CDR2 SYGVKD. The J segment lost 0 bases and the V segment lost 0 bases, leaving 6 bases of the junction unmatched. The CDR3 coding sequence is TGTGCCATCAGTGAGTCGTTCGGGACAGGGAGCTCTGGGGCCAACGTCCTGACTTTC. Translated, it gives CAISESFGTGSSGANVLTF.

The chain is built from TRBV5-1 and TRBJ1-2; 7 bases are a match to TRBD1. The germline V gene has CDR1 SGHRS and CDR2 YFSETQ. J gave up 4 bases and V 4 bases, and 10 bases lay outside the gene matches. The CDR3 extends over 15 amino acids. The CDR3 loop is CASSKEPGGPYGYTF. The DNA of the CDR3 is TGCGCCAGCAGCAAAGAACCAGGGGGACCCTATGGCTACACCTTC.

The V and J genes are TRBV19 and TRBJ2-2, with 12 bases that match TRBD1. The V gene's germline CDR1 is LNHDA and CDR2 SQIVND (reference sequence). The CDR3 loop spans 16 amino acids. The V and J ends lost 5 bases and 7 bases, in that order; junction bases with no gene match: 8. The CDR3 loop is CASSPSGTGGHGELFF. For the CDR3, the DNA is TGTGCCAGTAGTCCGTCCGGGACAGGGGGCCACGGGGAGCTGTTTTTT.

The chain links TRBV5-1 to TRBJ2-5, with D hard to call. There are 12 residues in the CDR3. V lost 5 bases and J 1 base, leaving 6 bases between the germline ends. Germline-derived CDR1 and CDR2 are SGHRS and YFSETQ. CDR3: CASRHGQETQYF. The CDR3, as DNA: TGCGCCAGCAGGCACGGCCAAGAGACCCAGTACTTC.

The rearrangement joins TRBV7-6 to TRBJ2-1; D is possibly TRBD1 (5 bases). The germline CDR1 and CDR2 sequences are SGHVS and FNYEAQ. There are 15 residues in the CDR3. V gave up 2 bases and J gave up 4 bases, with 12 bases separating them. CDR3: CASSLMVGEYNEQFF. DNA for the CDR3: TGTGCCAGCAGCTTAATGGTAGGGGAATACAATGAGCAGTTCTTC.

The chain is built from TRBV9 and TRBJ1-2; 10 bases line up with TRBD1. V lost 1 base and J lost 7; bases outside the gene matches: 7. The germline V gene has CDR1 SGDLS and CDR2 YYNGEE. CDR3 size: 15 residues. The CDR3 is CASSVTTGGSGGYTF. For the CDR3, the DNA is TGTGCCAGCAGCGTAACGACAGGGGGCTCCGGTGGCTACACCTTC.

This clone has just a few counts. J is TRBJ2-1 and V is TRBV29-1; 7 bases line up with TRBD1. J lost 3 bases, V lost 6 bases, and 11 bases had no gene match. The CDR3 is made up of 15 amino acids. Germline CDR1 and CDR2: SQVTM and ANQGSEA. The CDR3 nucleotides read TGCAGCGTGGCTCAGGACAGGTGGGTCTACAATGAGCAGTTCTTC. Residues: CSVAQDRWVYNEQFF.

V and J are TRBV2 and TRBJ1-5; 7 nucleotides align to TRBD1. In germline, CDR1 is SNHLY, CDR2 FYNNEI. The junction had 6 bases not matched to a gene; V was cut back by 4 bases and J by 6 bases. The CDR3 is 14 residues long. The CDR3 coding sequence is TGTGCCAGCAGTGCTCGGGCAGGGGGTCAGCCCCAGCATTTT. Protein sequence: CASSARAGGQPQHF. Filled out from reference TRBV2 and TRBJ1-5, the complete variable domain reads EPEVTQTPSHQVTQMGQEVILRCVPISNHLYFYWYRQILGQKVEFLVSFYNNEISEKSEIFDDQFSVERPDGSNFTLKIRSTKLEDSAMYFCASSARAGGQPQHFGDGTRLSIL.

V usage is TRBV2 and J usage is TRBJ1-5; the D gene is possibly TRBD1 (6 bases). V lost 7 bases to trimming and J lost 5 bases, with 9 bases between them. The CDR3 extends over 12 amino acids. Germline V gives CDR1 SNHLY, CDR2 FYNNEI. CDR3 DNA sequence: TGTGCCAGCAATGGGGGCGATCAGCCCCAGCATTTT. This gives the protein CASNGGDQPQHF. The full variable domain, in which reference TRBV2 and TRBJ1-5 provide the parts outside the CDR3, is EPEVTQTPSHQVTQMGQEVILRCVPISNHLYFYWYRQILGQKVEFLVSFYNNEISEKSEIFDDQFSVERPDGSNFTLKIRSTKLEDSAMYFCASNGGDQPQHFGDGTRLSIL.

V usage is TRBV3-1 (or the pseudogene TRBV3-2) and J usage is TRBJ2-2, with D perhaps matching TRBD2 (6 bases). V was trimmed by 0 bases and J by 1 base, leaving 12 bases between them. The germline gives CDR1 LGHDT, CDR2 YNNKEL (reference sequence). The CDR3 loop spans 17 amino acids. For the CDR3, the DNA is TGTGCCAGCAGCCAAGATTTTTTTAGCGGGAACACCGGGGAGCTGTTTTTT. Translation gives CASSQDFFSGNTGELFF.

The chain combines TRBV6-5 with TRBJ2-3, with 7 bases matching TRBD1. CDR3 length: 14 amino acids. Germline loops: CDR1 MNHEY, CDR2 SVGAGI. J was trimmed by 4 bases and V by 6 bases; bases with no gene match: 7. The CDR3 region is CASSRGQSADTQYF. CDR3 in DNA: TGTGCCAGCAGCCGGGGACAGAGCGCAGATACGCAGTATTTT.

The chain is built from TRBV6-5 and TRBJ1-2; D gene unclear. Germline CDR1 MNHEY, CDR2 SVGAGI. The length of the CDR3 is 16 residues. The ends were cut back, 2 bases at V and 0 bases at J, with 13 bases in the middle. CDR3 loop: CASSYEGRSTNYGYTF. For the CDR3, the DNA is TGTGCCAGCAGTTACGAGGGAAGATCAACTAACTATGGCTACACCTTC.

CDR3 bases: TGCGCCAGCAGCCAAGAGGACATCTTCAATCAGCCCCAGCATTTT. This encodes CASSQEDIFNQPQHF. The chain carries TRBV4-1 and TRBJ1-5; possible D gene TRBD1, 5 bases. Trimming stripped 0 bases from V and 3 bases from J, with 9 bases between. Germline assignment: CDR1 MGHRA and CDR2 YSYEKL. The CDR3 consists of 15 residues.

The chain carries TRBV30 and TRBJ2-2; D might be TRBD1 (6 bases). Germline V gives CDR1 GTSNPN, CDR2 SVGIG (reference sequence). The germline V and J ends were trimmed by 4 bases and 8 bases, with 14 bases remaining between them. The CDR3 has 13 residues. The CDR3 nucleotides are TGTGCCTGGATCGGACAGCCTTGGGGGGAGCTGTTTTTT. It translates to CAWIGQPWGELFF.

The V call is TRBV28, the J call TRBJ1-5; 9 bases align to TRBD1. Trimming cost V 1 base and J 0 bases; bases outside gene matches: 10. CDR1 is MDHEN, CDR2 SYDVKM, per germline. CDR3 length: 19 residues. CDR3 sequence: CASSLYIGTGSISNQPQHF. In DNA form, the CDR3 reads TGTGCCAGCAGTTTATATATCGGGACAGGGTCGATTAGCAATCAGCCCCAGCATTTT. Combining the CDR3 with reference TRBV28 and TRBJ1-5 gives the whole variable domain DVKVTQSSRYLVKRTGEKVFLECVQDMDHENMFWYRQDPGLGLRLIYFSYDVKMKEKGDIPEGYSVSREKKERFSLILESASTNQTSMYLCASSLYIGTGSISNQPQHFGDGTRLSIL.

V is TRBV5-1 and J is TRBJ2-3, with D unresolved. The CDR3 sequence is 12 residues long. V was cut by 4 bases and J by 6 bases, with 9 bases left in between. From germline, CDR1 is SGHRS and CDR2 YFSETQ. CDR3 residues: CASSVSWDTQYF. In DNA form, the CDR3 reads TGCGCCAGCAGCGTTAGCTGGGATACGCAGTATTTT.

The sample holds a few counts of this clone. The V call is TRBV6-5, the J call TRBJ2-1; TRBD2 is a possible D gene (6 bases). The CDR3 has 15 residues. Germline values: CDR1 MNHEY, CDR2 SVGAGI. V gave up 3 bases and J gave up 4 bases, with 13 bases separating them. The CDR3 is CASSYGGGDYNEQFF. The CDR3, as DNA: TGTGCCAGCAGTTATGGCGGAGGGGATTACAATGAGCAGTTCTTC.

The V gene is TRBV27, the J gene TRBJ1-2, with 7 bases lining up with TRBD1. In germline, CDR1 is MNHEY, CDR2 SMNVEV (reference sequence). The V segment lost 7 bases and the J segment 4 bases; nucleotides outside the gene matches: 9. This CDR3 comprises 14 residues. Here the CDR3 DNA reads TGTGCCAGCACCACTCCGGGACAGCCCTATGGCTACACCTTC. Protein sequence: CASTTPGQPYGYTF.

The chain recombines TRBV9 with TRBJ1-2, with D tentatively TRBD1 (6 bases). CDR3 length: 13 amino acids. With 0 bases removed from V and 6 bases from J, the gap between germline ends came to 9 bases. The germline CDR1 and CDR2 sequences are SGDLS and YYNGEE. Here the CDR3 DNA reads TGTGCCAGCAGCGTAGGGCCAGGGGATGGCTACACCTTC. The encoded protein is CASSVGPGDGYTF.

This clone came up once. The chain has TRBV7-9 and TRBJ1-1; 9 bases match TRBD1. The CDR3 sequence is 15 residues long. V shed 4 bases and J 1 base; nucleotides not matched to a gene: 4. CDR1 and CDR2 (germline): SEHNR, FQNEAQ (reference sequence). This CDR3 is CASSWGQGKNTEAFF. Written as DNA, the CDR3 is TGTGCCAGCAGCTGGGGACAGGGTAAGAACACTGAAGCTTTCTTT.